The TCR beta chain under discussion was sequenced for a study of T cell responses to AZD1222 COVID-19 vaccine. The wider study: Pooling covered second doses at about 4 or about 12 weeks.

TCRdb's table, derived via immunoSEQ multiplex PCR, lists solely in-frame clones and lacks some. This table has 130,000 or so clones, approximately 91% appearing once. Study findings and constraints: There were mostly white British donors and more females than males, and clonal diversity was possibly underestimated. Two AZD1222 administrations were followed by greater Spike-specific TCR breadth and depth.

A remark on this clone: Antigen: not known.

Sequences were derived from peripheral blood, sampled on day 0 of AZD1222 vaccination. The sequence was collected from an adult in good health.

CDR3 in DNA: TGTGCCAGCAGTTTATTTGGGGGGTCCCCGTACAATGAGCAGTTCTTC. Amino acids: CASSLFGGSPYNEQFF. J is TRBJ2-1 and V is TRBV27; possibly TRBD2 for D (6 bases). This CDR3 is built from 16 residues. V shed 1 base and J shed 4 bases, with 14 bases lying between them. Germline V gives CDR1 MNHEY, CDR2 SMNVEV (reference sequence).